Reported below is one T cell receptor beta chain. Amplified TCR beta CDR3 regions came from RNA transcripts. First-round RT-PCR with HTBI primers amplified the TCR CDR3 region. MiXCR, applied by TCRdb to the multiplex PCR reads, yields one record per CDR3 protein. The data contain 600,000 or so distinct CDR3 sequences, 40% to 55% of them singletons. These data belong to a study of T cells in Graves' hyperthyroidism and ophthalmopathy. The V and J ends lost 5 bases and 10 bases, in that order; junction bases with no gene match: 9. The CDR3 is 14 residues long. The V gene's germline CDR1 is KGHDR and CDR2 SFDVKD.

Sequencing used peripheral blood or thyroid tissue (not recorded which). This chain uses TRBV24-1 with TRBJ2-1; 8 bases agree with TRBD2. The clonotype originates from a woman aged 18-29 years with Graves' hyperthyroidism. The CDR3 spells CATSAGRVLGEQFF. The CDR3 DNA reads as TGTGCCACCAGTGCCGGGAGGGTGTTGGGGGAGCAGTTCTTC.